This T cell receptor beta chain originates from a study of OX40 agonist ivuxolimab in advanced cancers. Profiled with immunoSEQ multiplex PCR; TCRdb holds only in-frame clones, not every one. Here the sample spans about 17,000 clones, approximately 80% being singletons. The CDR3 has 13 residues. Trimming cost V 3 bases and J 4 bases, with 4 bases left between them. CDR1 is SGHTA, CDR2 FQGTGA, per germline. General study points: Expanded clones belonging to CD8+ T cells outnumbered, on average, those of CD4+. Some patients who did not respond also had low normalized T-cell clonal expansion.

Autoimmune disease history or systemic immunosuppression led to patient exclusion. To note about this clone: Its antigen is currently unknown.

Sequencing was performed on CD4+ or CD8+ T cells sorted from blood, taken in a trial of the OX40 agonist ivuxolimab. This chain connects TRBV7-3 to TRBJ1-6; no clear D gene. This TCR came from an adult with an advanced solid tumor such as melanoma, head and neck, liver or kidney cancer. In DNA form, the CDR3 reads TGTGCCAGCAGCTTGGAATATAATTCACCCCTCCACTTT. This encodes CASSLEYNSPLHF.